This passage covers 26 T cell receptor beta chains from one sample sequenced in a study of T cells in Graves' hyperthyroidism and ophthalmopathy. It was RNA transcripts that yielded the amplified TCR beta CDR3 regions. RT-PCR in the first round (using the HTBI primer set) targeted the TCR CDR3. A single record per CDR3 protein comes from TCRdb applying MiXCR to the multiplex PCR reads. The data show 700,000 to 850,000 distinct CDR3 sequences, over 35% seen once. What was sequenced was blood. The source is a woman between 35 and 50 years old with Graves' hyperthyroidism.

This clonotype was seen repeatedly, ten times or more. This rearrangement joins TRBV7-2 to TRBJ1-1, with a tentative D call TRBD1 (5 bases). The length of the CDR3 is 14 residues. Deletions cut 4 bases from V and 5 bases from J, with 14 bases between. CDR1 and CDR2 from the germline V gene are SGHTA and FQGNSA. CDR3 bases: TGTGCCAGCAGCTCCCAGGGTGGAGGGACTGAAGCTTTCTTT. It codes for CASSSQGGGTEAFF. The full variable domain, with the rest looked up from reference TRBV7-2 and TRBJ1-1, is GAGVSQSPSNKVTEKGKDVELRCDPISGHTALYWYRQSLGQGLEFLIYFQGNSAPDKSGLPSDRFSAERTGGSVSTLTIQRTQQEDSAVYLCASSSQGGGTEAFFGQGTRLTVV.

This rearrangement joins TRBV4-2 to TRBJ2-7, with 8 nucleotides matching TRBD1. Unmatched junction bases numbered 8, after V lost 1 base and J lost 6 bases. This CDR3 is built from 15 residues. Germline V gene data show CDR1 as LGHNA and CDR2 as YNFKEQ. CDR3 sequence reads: CASSQVGPQGVEQYF. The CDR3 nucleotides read TGTGCCAGCAGCCAAGTGGGGCCACAGGGGGTCGAGCAGTACTTC.

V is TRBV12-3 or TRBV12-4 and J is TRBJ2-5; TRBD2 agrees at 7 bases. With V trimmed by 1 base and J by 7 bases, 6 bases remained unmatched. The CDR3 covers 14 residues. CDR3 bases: TGTGCCAGCAGTTTAGTGGGACTAAGGGGGACCCAGTACTTC. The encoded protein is CASSLVGLRGTQYF.

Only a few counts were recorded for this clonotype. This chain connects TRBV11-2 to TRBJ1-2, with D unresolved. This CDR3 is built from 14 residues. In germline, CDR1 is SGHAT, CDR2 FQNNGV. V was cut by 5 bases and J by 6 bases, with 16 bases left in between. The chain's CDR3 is CASSLRGSENGYTF. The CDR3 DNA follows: TGTGCCAGCAGCCTCCGTGGTTCGGAAAATGGCTACACCTTC.

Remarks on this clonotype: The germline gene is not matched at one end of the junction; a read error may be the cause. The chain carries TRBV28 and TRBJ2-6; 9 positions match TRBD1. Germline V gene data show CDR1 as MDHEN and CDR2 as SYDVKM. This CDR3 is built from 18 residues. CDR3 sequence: CVSSKTGTGRALANVLTF. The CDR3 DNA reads TGTGTCAGCAGTAAAACCGGGACAGGGAGGGCTCTGGCCAACGTCCTGACTTTC.

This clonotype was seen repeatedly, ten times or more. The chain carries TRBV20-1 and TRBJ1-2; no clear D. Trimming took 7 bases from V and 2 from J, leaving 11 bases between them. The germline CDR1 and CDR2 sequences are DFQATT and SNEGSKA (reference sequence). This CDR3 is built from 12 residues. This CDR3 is CSGLLENYGYTF. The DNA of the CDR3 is TGCAGTGGTCTCTTAGAGAACTATGGCTACACCTTC.

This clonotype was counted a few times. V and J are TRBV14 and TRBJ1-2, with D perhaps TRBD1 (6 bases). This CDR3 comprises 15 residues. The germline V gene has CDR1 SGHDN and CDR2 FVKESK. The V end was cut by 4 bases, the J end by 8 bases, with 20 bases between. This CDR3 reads CASSRTQGQRRGYTF. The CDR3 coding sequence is TGTGCCAGCAGCCGGACTCAGGGACAACGACGAGGCTACACCTTC.

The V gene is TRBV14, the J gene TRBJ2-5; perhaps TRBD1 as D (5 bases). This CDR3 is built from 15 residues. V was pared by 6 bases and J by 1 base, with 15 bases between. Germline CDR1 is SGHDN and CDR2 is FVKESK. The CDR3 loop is CASSLPDKIQETQYF. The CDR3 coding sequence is TGTGCCAGCAGTTTGCCGGACAAGATCCAAGAGACCCAGTACTTC.

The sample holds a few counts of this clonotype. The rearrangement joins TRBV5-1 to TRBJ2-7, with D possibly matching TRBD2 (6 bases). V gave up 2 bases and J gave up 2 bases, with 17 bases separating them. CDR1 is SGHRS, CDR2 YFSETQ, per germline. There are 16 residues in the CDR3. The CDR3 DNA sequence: TGCGCCAGCAGCTTCGGACCAACGGGAGAAGCCTACGAGCAGTACTTC. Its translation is CASSFGPTGEAYEQYF.

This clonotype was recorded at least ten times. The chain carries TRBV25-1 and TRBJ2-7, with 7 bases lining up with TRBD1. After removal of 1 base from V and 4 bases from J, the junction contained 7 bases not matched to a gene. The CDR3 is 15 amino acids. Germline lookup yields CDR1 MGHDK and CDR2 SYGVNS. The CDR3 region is CASSEWGAGGYEQYF. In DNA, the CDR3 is TGTGCCAGCAGTGAATGGGGCGCAGGGGGATACGAGCAGTACTTC.

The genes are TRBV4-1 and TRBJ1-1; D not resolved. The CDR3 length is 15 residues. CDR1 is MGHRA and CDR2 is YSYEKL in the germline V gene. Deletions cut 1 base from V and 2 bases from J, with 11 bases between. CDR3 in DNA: TGCGCCAGCAGCCAAGTCCTTTCAGTTAACACTGAAGCTTTCTTT. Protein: CASSQVLSVNTEAFF.

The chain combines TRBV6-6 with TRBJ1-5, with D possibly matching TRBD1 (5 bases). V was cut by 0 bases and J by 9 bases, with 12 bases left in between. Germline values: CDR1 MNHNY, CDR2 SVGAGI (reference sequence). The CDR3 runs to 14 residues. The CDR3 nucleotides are TGTGCCAGCAGTTACTCGGGACCACTGACGCCCCAGCATTTT. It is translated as CASSYSGPLTPQHF.

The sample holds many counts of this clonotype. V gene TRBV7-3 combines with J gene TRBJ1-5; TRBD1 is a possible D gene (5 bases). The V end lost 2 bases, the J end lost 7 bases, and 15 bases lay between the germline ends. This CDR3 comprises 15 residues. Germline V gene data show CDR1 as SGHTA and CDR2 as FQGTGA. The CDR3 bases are TGTGCCAGCAGCTTAGACGGAGGGGCAGGGCAGCCCCAGCATTTT. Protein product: CASSLDGGAGQPQHF.

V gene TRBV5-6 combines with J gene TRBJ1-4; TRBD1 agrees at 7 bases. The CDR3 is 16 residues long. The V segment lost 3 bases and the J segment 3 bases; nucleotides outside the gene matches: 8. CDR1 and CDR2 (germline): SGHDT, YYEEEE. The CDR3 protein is CASSSVRQGSNEKLFF. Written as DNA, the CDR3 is TGTGCCAGCAGCTCGGTAAGACAGGGCTCTAATGAAAAACTGTTTTTT.

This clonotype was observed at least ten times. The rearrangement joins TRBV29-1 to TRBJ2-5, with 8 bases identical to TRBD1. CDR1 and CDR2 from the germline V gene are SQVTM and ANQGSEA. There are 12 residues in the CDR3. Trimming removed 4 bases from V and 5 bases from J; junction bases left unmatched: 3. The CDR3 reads CSVATGGETQYF. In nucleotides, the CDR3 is TGCAGCGTTGCCACAGGGGGGGAGACCCAGTACTTC.

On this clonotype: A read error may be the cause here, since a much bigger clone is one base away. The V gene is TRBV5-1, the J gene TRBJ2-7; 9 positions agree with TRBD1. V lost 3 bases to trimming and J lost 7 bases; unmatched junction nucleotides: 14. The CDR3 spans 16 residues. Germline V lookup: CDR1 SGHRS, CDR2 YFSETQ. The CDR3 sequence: CASSSTTGGGTREQYF. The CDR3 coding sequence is TGCGCCAGCAGCTCAACTACAGGGGGCGGAACGAGGGAGCAGTACTTC.

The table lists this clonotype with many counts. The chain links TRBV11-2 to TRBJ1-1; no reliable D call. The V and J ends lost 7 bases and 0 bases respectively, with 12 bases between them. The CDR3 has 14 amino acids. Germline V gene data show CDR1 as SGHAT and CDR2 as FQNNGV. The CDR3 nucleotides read TGTGCCAGCATTCGGGCAGGCGTGAACACTGAAGCTTTCTTT. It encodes CASIRAGVNTEAFF.

The CDR3 DNA follows: TGTGCCAGCAGGCTGACTACCGGGGACAGGAACTACGAGCAGTACTTC. It specifies CASRLTTGDRNYEQYF. The genes are TRBV11-1 and TRBJ2-7, with 8 bases identical to TRBD1. The CDR3 runs 16 residues. The trim removed 6 bases at V and 3 bases at J, leaving 13 bases unmatched. Germline V gives CDR1 SGHAT, CDR2 FQDESV (reference sequence).

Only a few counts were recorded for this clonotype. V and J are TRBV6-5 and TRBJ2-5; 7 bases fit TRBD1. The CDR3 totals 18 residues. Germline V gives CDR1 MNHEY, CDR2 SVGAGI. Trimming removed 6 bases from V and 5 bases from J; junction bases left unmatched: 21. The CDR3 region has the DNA TGTGCCAGCAGGCCGACGTCCTTTAAATCAGGGGGAGTGGAGACCCAGTACTTC. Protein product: CASRPTSFKSGGVETQYF.

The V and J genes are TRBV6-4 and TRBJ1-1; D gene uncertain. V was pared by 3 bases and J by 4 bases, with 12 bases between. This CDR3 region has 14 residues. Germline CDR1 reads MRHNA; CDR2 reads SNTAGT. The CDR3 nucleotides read TGTGCCAGCAGTGAAGCAGGCCGGGTCACTGAAGCTTTCTTT. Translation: CASSEAGRVTEAFF.

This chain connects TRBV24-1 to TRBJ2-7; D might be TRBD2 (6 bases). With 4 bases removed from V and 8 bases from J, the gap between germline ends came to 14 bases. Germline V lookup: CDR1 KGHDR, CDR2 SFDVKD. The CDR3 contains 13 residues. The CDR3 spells CATSDPGGRKQYF. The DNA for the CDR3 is TGTGCCACCAGTGACCCCGGGGGAAGGAAGCAGTACTTC.

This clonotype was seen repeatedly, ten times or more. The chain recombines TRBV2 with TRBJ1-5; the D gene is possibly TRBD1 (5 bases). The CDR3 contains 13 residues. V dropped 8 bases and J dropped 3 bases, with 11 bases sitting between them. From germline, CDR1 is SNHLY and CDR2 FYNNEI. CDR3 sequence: CASLDSLNQPQHF. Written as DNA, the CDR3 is TGTGCCAGCTTAGACAGCCTCAATCAGCCCCAGCATTTT.

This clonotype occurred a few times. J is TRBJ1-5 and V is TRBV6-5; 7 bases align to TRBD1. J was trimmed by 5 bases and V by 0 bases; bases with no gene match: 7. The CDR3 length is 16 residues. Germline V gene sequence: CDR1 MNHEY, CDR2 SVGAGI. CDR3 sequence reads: CASSYSAGGVYQPQHF. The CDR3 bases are TGTGCCAGCAGTTACTCGGCAGGGGGAGTTTATCAGCCCCAGCATTTT.

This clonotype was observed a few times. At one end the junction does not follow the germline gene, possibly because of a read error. CDR3 DNA sequence: TGCGCCAGCAGCCGAGGACTAGCGGGAGGGAAGGCCACCGGGGAGCTGTTTTTT. As protein: CASSRGLAGGKATGELFF. V gene TRBV7-9 combines with J gene TRBJ2-2; TRBD2 matches 15 bases. This CDR3 comprises 18 residues. The V gene's germline CDR1 is SEHNR and CDR2 FQNEAQ (reference sequence).

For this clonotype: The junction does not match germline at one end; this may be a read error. The CDR3 DNA follows: TGTGCCAGCAGCTACCGTGACAGGCCGGATGGCGAGCAGTACTTC. It yields the protein CASSYRDRPDGEQYF. This chain connects TRBV5-1 to TRBJ2-7; a possible D gene is TRBD1 (6 bases). The CDR3 is 15 residues long. Germline V gives CDR1 SGHRS, CDR2 YFSETQ.

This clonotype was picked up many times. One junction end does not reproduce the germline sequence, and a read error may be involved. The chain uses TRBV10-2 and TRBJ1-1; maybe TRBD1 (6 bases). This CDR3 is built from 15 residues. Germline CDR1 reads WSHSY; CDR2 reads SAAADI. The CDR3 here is CASRGTTGSNTEAFF. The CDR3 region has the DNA TGTGCCAGCAGAGGAACGACAGGATCGAACACTGAAGCTTTCTTT.